These T cell receptor beta chains were read from a single sample in a study of cytomegalovirus exposure and HLA in healthy donors. Assay: immunoSEQ multiplex PCR; the TCRdb copy retains only in-frame clones and omits some. The table has about 87,000 clones, approximately 69% seen once; the top ten hold under 25%. The sequencing sample was made of PBMCs. These receptors were obtained from a man in his thirties or forties in good health and CMV-seropositive. Both conserved end residues are part of each CDR3. D genes are given only for firm matches. Only part of the rows carry a size: once, few, many, or a class if the clone is expanded.

clone_size	d_call	j_call	v_call	cdr3_aa
.	TRBD2	TRBJ2-3	TRBV5-1	CASSSLAEWDTQYF
.	TRBD2	TRBJ2-6	TRBV7-8	CASSSPGLDFSGANVLTF
.	.	TRBJ1-1	TRBV10-1	CASSDDRFEAFF
.	.	TRBJ2-7	TRBV6-5	CASRTLSYEQYF
once	.	TRBJ2-7	TRBV6-5	CASTKGGGGGGEQYF
.	.	TRBJ1-3	TRBV29-1	CSVEGSSGNTIYF
.	.	TRBJ2-7	TRBV25-1	CASSAQSYEQYF
.	.	TRBJ2-7	TRBV28	CASSLTFPYEQYF
.	TRBD1	TRBJ1-1	TRBV6-5	CASTLGQGVPEAFF
.	.	TRBJ1-1	TRBV28	CASSLRRGIQAFF
.	.	TRBJ2-1	TRBV2	CASSEAGAFANEQFF
.	TRBD1	TRBJ1-1	TRBV19	CASSIEGRGQAFF
few	TRBD2	TRBJ2-1	TRBV28	CASTKSSGRRNEQFF